The 8 T cell receptor beta chains in this list originate from one sample, sequenced in a study of beta chain features in type 1 diabetes. Study-level findings and limits: In all four CD4+ subsets, TCRB CDR3 length was significantly, moderately reduced in type 1 diabetes.

Antigens of these TCRs are unknown. Investigators reverse transcribed all isolated RNA, so they sequenced expressed TCRB transcripts. The table came from immunoSEQ multiplex PCR; TCRdb's copy has only in-frame clones and leaves some out. Of about 660,000 clones in the sample, over 11% are singletons; the top ten hold less than 0.04%. The material sequenced was naive CD4+ T cells from blood. These receptors all come from a man between 18 and 29 years old with type 1 diabetes.

This clone has more than one count but fewer than ten. This sequence joins TRBV6-5 and TRBJ2-7, with TRBD1 matching 9 bases. CDR1 MNHEY and CDR2 SVGAGI come from the germline V gene. V lost 2 bases, J lost 2 bases, and 1 base stayed unmatched. The CDR3 length is 14 residues. The DNA of the CDR3 is TGTGCCAGCAGTTACCGGGACAGGGCCTACGAGCAGTACTTC. Encoded protein: CASSYRDRAYEQYF.

In its sample, this clone was seen a few times. The CDR3 does not close with the conserved phenylalanine or tryptophan, likely indicating a read error. It is unclear where the CDR3 begins or ends on the DNA, so no DNA is shown, and the CDR3 is as TCRdb lists it. The gene calls are TRBV7-9 and TRBJ2-3; the DNA was not used to check the table's D call, TRBD2. The CDR3 is 10 residues long, counting both termini. Germline V gene sequence: CDR1 SEHNR, CDR2 FQNEAQ (reference sequence). The CDR3 spells CASSQGTGNI.

This clone was counted a few times. V usage is TRBV28 and J usage is TRBJ1-5; D is undetermined. The CDR3 has 16 residues. The germline V gene encodes CDR1 MDHEN and CDR2 SYDVKM. V was cut by 3 bases and J by 6 bases, with 18 bases left in between. This CDR3 is CASSFLVLGMAQPQHF. The CDR3 region has the DNA TGTGCCAGCAGTTTTTTGGTCTTAGGGATGGCTCAGCCCCAGCATTTT.

This clone came up a few times. The chain employs TRBV30 and TRBJ2-1; 8 bases align to TRBD2. Germline CDR1 and CDR2: GTSNPN and SVGIG (reference sequence). The V segment lost 2 bases and the J segment 1 base; nucleotides outside the gene matches: 19. This CDR3 spans 20 amino acids. The DNA of the CDR3 is TGTGCCTGGAGTATACCGCTCTTTATGGCGGGAGGAGGTTCCTACAATGAGCAGTTCTTC. The encoded protein is CAWSIPLFMAGGGSYNEQFF.

This clone was detected only a few times. This chain joins TRBV29-1 and TRBJ2-5, with 12 bases aligning to TRBD2. Germline trimming cut 8 bases from V and 7 bases from J; bases unmatched to any gene: 11. Germline lookup yields CDR1 SQVTM and CDR2 ANQGSEA. The CDR3 sequence is 14 residues long. DNA of the CDR3: TGCAGCCTCCGGACTAGCGGGATTCAGATGACCCAGTACTTC. Its translation: CSLRTSGIQMTQYF. Complete variable domain (other parts from reference TRBV29-1 and TRBJ2-5): SAVISQKPSRDICQRGTSLTIQCQVDSQVTMMFWYRQQPGQSLTLIATANQGSEATYESGFVIDKFPISRPNLTFSTLTVSNMSPEDSSIYLCSLRTSGIQMTQYFGPGTRLLVL.

The chain joins TRBV7-2 to TRBJ2-1, with 9 bases fitting TRBD1. Trimming took 5 bases from V and 4 from J; bases not matched to a gene: 6. Germline-derived CDR1 and CDR2 are SGHTA and FQGNSA. This CDR3 comprises 15 residues. This chain's CDR3 is CASSTRTGDYNEQFF. The CDR3, as DNA: TGTGCCAGCAGCACACGGACAGGGGATTACAATGAGCAGTTCTTC. The variable domain in full, completed from reference TRBV7-2 and TRBJ2-1, reads GAGVSQSPSNKVTEKGKDVELRCDPISGHTALYWYRQSLGQGLEFLIYFQGNSAPDKSGLPSDRFSAERTGGSVSTLTIQRTQQEDSAVYLCASSTRTGDYNEQFFGPGTRLTVL.

The V and J genes are TRBV19 and TRBJ2-4; a weak D match, TRBD1 (6 bases). Trimming took off 7 bases at V and 9 bases at J, with 22 bases between the two ends. The germline CDR1 and CDR2 sequences are LNHDA and SQIVND (reference sequence). The CDR3 is 15 amino acids. CDR3 sequence: CASTPSGQNVGIQYF. The CDR3 DNA reads as TGTGCCAGTACCCCCTCCGGACAGAACGTAGGCATTCAGTACTTC.

This clone has only a few counts. The V call is TRBV13, the J call TRBJ2-7; D possibly matches TRBD1 or TRBD2 (5 bases each). CDR3 length: 14 residues. CDR1 is PRHDT and CDR2 is FYEKMQ in the germline V gene (reference sequence). V shed 4 bases and J shed 3 bases, with 13 bases lying between them. The CDR3 is CASSWDGRGYEQYF. Written as DNA, the CDR3 is TGTGCCAGCAGCTGGGACGGACGAGGCTACGAGCAGTACTTC.